The 23 T cell receptor beta chains below all came from one sample that was sequenced in a study of vaccination and CD4 T cells after COVID-19. Cultured CD4+ T-cell DNA underwent Oncomine TCR Beta short-read sequencing. TCRdb re-analysed the PCR reads in MiXCR, keeping a single row per CDR3 protein. The table has about 8,600 distinct CDR3 sequences, less than 60% seen once. No cognate antigen is known for these TCRs. The treatment is: roughly ten-day PBMC culture with coronavirus spike peptide pools or control peptides (ViraFEST assay). CD4+ T lymphocytes from the unexposed donor were collected before the COVID-19 pandemic (2011-2018). The sequenced material came from CD4+ T cells from blood, cultured in vitro. Receptors originate from a human donor in good health.

The chain combines TRBV2 with TRBJ1-1; D is ambiguous. Trimming took off 6 bases at V and 1 base at J, with 9 bases between the two ends. CDR1 SNHLY and CDR2 FYNNEI come from the germline V gene. The CDR3 totals 13 residues. This chain's CDR3 is CASRVTPNTEAFF. Here the CDR3 DNA reads TGTGCCAGCAGGGTCACACCGAACACTGAAGCTTTCTTT.

The chain carries TRBV10-3 and TRBJ1-2; 8 nucleotides agree with TRBD1. In germline, CDR1 is ENHRY, CDR2 SYGVKD. With 5 bases clipped from V and 3 bases from J, the junction kept 5 bases outside the gene matches. This CDR3 region has 14 residues. The CDR3 sequence is CAISRLTGDYGYTF. The CDR3 bases are TGTGCCATCAGTCGATTGACAGGGGACTATGGCTACACCTTC.

This clonotype is labeled as medium-sized. The chain links TRBV27 to TRBJ1-1; the match to TRBD1 covers 8 bases. The CDR3 sequence is 14 residues long. Germline CDR1 and CDR2: MNHEY and SMNVEV (reference sequence). J was trimmed by 4 bases and V by 5 bases; bases with no gene match: 6. This CDR3 is CASSLSTGATEAFF. The DNA for the CDR3 is TGTGCCAGCAGTCTTTCGACAGGGGCCACTGAAGCTTTCTTT.

This clonotype showed up just once. V gene TRBV10-3 combines with J gene TRBJ2-3; D is undetermined. Germline CDR1 and CDR2: ENHRY and SYGVKD. V shed 4 bases and J shed 2 bases, with 10 bases lying between them. The CDR3 has 14 amino acids. The CDR3 region has the DNA TGTGCCATCAGTGCGCGTCTTCTCACAGATACGCAGTATTTT. It encodes CAISARLLTDTQYF.

The chain carries TRBV30 and TRBJ2-3, with D maybe TRBD2 (6 bases). With 3 bases removed from V and 4 bases from J, the gap between germline ends came to 8 bases. The CDR3 length is 12 residues. Per germline, CDR1 GTSNPN and CDR2 SVGIG (reference sequence). CDR3 sequence (DNA): TGTGCCTGGAGAGGCGGGGCAGATACGCAGTATTTT. This gives the protein CAWRGGADTQYF.

This chain links TRBV19 with TRBJ1-2; D might be TRBD1 (6 bases). The germline V gene encodes CDR1 LNHDA and CDR2 SQIVND (reference sequence). The CDR3 consists of 14 residues. V gave up 6 bases and J gave up 5 bases, with 16 bases separating them. The CDR3 bases are TGTGCCAGTAGACCAGTACAGGGAGAGTATGGCTACACCTTC. Translation gives CASRPVQGEYGYTF.

This clonotype was found a few times. The chain joins TRBV11-3 to TRBJ1-1, with a tentative D call TRBD1 (5 bases). Trimming removed 2 bases from V and 1 base from J, with 8 bases in between. CDR1 is SGHNT and CDR2 is YENEEA in the germline V gene. This CDR3 has 14 residues. The CDR3 loop reads CASSLTGGNTEAFF. CDR3 sequence (DNA): TGTGCCAGCAGCTTAACCGGGGGGAACACTGAAGCTTTCTTT. Full variable domain (missing parts from reference TRBV11-3 and TRBJ1-1): EAGVVQSPRYKIIEKKQPVAFWCNPISGHNTLYWYLQNLGQGPELLIRYENEEAVDDSQLPKDRFSAERLKGVDSTLKIQPAELGDSAVYLCASSLTGGNTEAFFGQGTRLTVV.

This chain connects TRBV2 to TRBJ2-5; 8 nucleotides match TRBD1. Germline CDR1 and CDR2: SNHLY and FYNNEI. The CDR3 has 13 residues. The V and J ends lost 7 bases and 5 bases, in that order; junction bases with no gene match: 6. CDR3 in amino acids: CASKTGEGETQYF. DNA for the CDR3: TGTGCCAGCAAGACAGGGGAAGGGGAGACCCAGTACTTC.

The chain couples TRBV4-3 to TRBJ1-2, with a tentative D call TRBD1 (5 bases). Germline values: CDR1 LGHNA, CDR2 YSLEER. V dropped 0 bases and J dropped 5 bases, with 7 bases sitting between them. This CDR3 region has 13 residues. DNA of the CDR3: TGCGCCAGCAGCCAAGAGGCAGGGTATGGCTACACCTTC. Its protein product is CASSQEAGYGYTF.

This clonotype was detected a few times. The chain couples TRBV7-2 to TRBJ2-5, with 7 bases lining up with TRBD1. There are 15 residues in the CDR3. V gave up 5 bases and J gave up 2 bases; unmatched junction bases: 8. Germline CDR1 SGHTA, CDR2 FQGNSA. This chain's CDR3 is CASSPTTGMQETQYF. The DNA for the CDR3 is TGTGCCAGCAGCCCCACGACAGGGATGCAAGAGACCCAGTACTTC.

The sample holds a few counts of this clonotype. The CDR3 loop reads CSGTQGSGGYTF. Written as DNA, the CDR3 is TGCAGCGGGACTCAGGGCTCTGGAGGCTACACCTTC. This chain links TRBV29-1 with TRBJ1-2, with D tentatively TRBD1 (5 bases). The CDR3 extends over 12 amino acids. Trimming pared 7 bases from V and 8 bases from J, leaving 17 bases between. Germline V gene lookup returns CDR1 SQVTM and CDR2 ANQGSEA.

The rearrangement links TRBV27 to TRBJ2-2; D not certain. V dropped 6 bases and J dropped 0 bases, with 8 bases sitting between them. Germline CDR1 MNHEY, CDR2 SMNVEV (reference sequence). The CDR3 has 14 amino acids. The CDR3 DNA reads as TGTGCCAGCAGCTGGACGGCGAACACCGGGGAGCTGTTTTTT. Translation: CASSWTANTGELFF.

This clonotype occurred a few times. V usage is TRBV6-2 or TRBV6-3 and J usage is TRBJ1-2; TRBD1 matches 7 bases. The CDR3 contains 12 residues. V dropped 6 bases and J dropped 8; count of bases not matched to a gene: 6. Germline loops: CDR1 MNHEY, CDR2 SVGEGT. The CDR3 DNA reads as TGTGCCAGCAGCGACAGGGATTCGGGCTACACCTTC. Translating it yields CASSDRDSGYTF.

The genes are TRBV6-2 or TRBV6-3 and TRBJ2-7, with a possible D match to TRBD1 (6 bases). The CDR3 runs 14 residues. Trimming shortened V by 7 bases and J by 3 bases, and 16 bases separated the two germline ends. Germline assignment: CDR1 MNHEY and CDR2 SVGEGT. The CDR3 sequence is CASTKDRSLYEQYF. CDR3 coding DNA: TGTGCCAGCACCAAAGACAGGTCTCTCTACGAGCAGTACTTC.

This clonotype was picked up a small number of times. The chain recombines TRBV7-9 with TRBJ1-1; unclear D gene. Trimming removed 5 bases at V and 7 bases at J, with 8 bases between. Germline V gene data show CDR1 as SEHNR and CDR2 as FQNEAQ (reference sequence). The CDR3 is made up of 11 amino acids. The CDR3 DNA reads as TGTGCCAGCAGCGCCGACCTTGAAGCTTTCTTT. Its protein is CASSADLEAFF.

This clonotype was seen only a few times. The chain couples TRBV20-1 to TRBJ1-1; no clear D gene. The germline V gene has CDR1 DFQATT and CDR2 SNEGSKA (reference sequence). The CDR3 is 15 residues long. Trimming took off 0 bases at V and 4 bases at J, with 15 bases between the two ends. The CDR3 sequence is CSARDSGDWGTEAFF. The CDR3 DNA follows: TGCAGTGCTAGAGATTCCGGGGATTGGGGCACTGAAGCTTTCTTT.

This clonotype came up a few times. This chain connects TRBV20-1 to TRBJ2-3; D gene ambiguous. The CDR3 totals 15 residues. The ends were cut back, 3 bases at V and 3 bases at J, with 16 bases in the middle. Per the germline V gene, CDR1 is DFQATT and CDR2 is SNEGSKA (reference sequence). CDR3 residues: CSASNPQTGTDTQYF. In nucleotides, the CDR3 is TGCAGTGCTAGCAACCCCCAGACTGGAACAGATACGCAGTATTTT.

This clonotype was seen a handful of times. The CDR3 reads CASSLRGSWGPQHF. CDR3 in DNA: TGTGCCAGCAGTTTACGTGGGAGCTGGGGGCCCCAGCATTTT. The chain has TRBV6-5 and TRBJ1-5; no firm D call. The V and J ends lost 4 bases and 9 bases respectively, with 16 bases between them. Per the germline V gene, CDR1 is MNHEY and CDR2 is SVGAGI. The CDR3 is 14 residues long.

The V and J genes are TRBV20-1 and TRBJ2-1, with TRBD2 matching 9 bases. Germline CDR1 is DFQATT and CDR2 is SNEGSKA (reference sequence). The CDR3 has 18 residues. Trimming took 3 bases from V and 2 from J; bases not matched to a gene: 14. The CDR3 sequence: CSASDRRSGRPTYNEQFF. Written as DNA, the CDR3 is TGCAGTGCTAGCGATCGGAGGAGCGGGAGGCCGACCTACAATGAGCAGTTCTTC.

The chain has TRBV2 and TRBJ1-2; possible D gene TRBD1, 5 bases. The CDR3 is made up of 13 amino acids. Trimming removed 0 bases at V and 7 bases at J, with 9 bases between. Germline lookup yields CDR1 SNHLY and CDR2 FYNNEI. Here the CDR3 reads CASSEAQGAGYTF. In DNA, the CDR3 is TGTGCCAGCAGTGAAGCGCAAGGGGCTGGCTACACCTTC.

The chain couples TRBV20-1 to TRBJ2-3; 11 bases fit TRBD2. The trim removed 5 bases at V and 2 bases at J, leaving 9 bases unmatched. The CDR3 runs 16 residues. Germline CDR1 DFQATT, CDR2 SNEGSKA (reference sequence). The DNA for the CDR3 is TGCAGTGCTTATACCGGGACTAGCGGAGACACAGATACGCAGTATTTT. Translating gives CSAYTGTSGDTDTQYF.

This chain uses TRBV9 with TRBJ2-5; TRBD1 or TRBD2 may be the D gene (5 bases each). Germline V CDR1 and CDR2: SGDLS, YYNGEE. This CDR3 contains 14 residues. V was cut by 0 bases and J by 0 bases, with 6 bases left in between. CDR3 bases: TGTGCCAGCAGCGTAGGAGGGGACCAAGAGACCCAGTACTTC. As protein: CASSVGGDQETQYF.

This clonotype was recorded a few times. The chain recombines TRBV10-3 with TRBJ2-5; D is undetermined. V shed 3 bases and J shed 5 bases, with 10 bases lying between them. CDR1 and CDR2 from the germline V gene are ENHRY and SYGVKD. There are 13 residues in the CDR3. The CDR3 nucleotides are TGTGCCATCAGTGACAAGGGTCTGGAGACCCAGTACTTC. Translation gives CAISDKGLETQYF.